This TCR beta chain was sequenced in a study of T cell responses to AZD1222 COVID-19 vaccine. Overall study findings and caveats: AZD1222 recipients seropositive at baseline numbered only 6 or 7. Epitopes outside B.1.351 and B.1.1.7 mutated regions reportedly drew nearly half of spike TCRs.

Investigators merged groups given second doses at roughly 4 or roughly 12 weeks. In its sample, this clone was seen a few times. The antigen is not known. Unmatched junction bases numbered 5, after V lost 0 bases and J lost 6 bases. The CDR3 spans 15 residues. Germline-derived CDR1 and CDR2 are SGHNT and YYREEE (reference sequence). Assay used: immunoSEQ multiplex PCR; TCRdb lists only in-frame clones, some missing. The data contain about 150,000 clones, around 87% of them singletons. This TCR was sampled from an adult who received the AZD1222 COVID-19 vaccine. The material was peripheral blood, obtained 28 days after the second AZD1222 dose. The chain links TRBV5-4 to TRBJ2-2; 7 bases align to TRBD2. The CDR3 loop reads CASSLAGLDPGELFF. CDR3 coding DNA: TGTGCCAGCAGCTTGGCCGGACTAGACCCCGGGGAGCTGTTTTTT.